This T cell receptor (beta chain) emerged from a study of shared clonotypes between healthy human individuals. Findings and limits, study-wide: Sampling was confined to blood; repertoires within tissues likely differ.

The method was immunoSEQ multiplex PCR; TCRdb's version includes in-frame clones alone and lacks a portion of them. The sample lists roughly 2 million clones, about 95% occurring once. Trimming took off 1 base at V and 4 bases at J, with 13 bases between the two ends. CDR3 length: 15 amino acids. The germline gives CDR1 SNHLY, CDR2 FYNNEI. Comments on this clone: Antigen unknown.

This receptor was obtained from a man between 18 and 29 years old in good health. The V gene is TRBV2, the J gene TRBJ2-5; D might be TRBD1 (6 bases). The sample was naive CD4+ T cells sorted from blood. The subset was: CD45RA+ positively selected. CDR3 DNA: TGTGCCAGCAGTGAAGAACAGGGCGCGGGAGAGACCCAGTACTTC. Translating gives CASSEEQGAGETQYF.